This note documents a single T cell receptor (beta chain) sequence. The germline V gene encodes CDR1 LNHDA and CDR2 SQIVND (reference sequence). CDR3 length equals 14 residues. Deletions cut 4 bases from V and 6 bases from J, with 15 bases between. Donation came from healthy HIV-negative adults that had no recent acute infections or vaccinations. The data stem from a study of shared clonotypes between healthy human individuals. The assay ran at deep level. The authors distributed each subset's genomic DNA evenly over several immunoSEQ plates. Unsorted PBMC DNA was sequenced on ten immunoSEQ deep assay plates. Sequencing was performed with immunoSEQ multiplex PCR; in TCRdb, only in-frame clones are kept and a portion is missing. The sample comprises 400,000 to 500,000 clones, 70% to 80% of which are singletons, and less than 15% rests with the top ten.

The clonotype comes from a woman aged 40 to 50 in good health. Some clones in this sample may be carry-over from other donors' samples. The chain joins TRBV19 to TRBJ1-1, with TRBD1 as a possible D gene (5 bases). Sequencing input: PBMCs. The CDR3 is CASSRDGEGAEAFF. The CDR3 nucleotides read TGTGCCAGTAGTAGGGACGGCGAGGGCGCTGAAGCTTTCTTT.